The 14 T cell receptor beta chains below all came from one sample that was sequenced in a study of cytomegalovirus exposure and HLA in healthy donors. A multiplex PCR was run with 60 Vbeta primers and 13 Jbeta primers. The data were produced by immunoSEQ multiplex PCR, yet TCRdb's version contains in-frame clones alone and is incomplete. The sample holds 150,000 to 200,000 clones, roughly 80% seen once. Specimen: PBMCs. These receptors were taken from a man between 40 and 49 years old in good health and CMV-seronegative.

The chain links TRBV19 to TRBJ1-2; possible D gene TRBD1, 6 bases. CDR1 and CDR2 from the germline V gene are LNHDA and SQIVND (reference sequence). The length of the CDR3 is 15 residues. V shed 5 bases and J shed 8 bases, with 21 bases lying between them. CDR3 sequence reads: CASSVPGTLQEGYTF. The CDR3 DNA follows: TGTGCCAGTAGTGTACCCGGGACACTCCAGGAGGGCTACACCTTC. Complete variable domain (other parts from reference TRBV19 and TRBJ1-2): DGGITQSPKYLFRKEGQNVTLSCEQNLNHDAMYWYRQDPGQGLRLIYYSQIVNDFQKGDIAEGYSVSREKKESFPLTVTSAQKNPTAFYLCASSVPGTLQEGYTFGSGTRLTVV.

This chain joins TRBV5-3 and TRBJ1-1, with D maybe TRBD1 (6 bases). TRBV5-3 belongs to the ORF category, with a function that is uncertain. The CDR3 contains 16 residues. The V and J ends lost 4 bases and 3 bases respectively, with 19 bases between them. The CDR3 bases are TGTGCCAGAAGCCTAAAACCCAGGGGCGCCCACACTGAAGCTTTCTTT. This translates into CARSLKPRGAHTEAFF.

This clone came up once. The chain is built from TRBV5-5 and TRBJ1-1; D call uncertain. CDR1 and CDR2 (germline): SGHKS, YYEKEE (reference sequence). The germline V and J ends were trimmed by 0 bases and 4 bases, with 10 bases remaining between them. The CDR3 has 14 amino acids. DNA for the CDR3: TGTGCCAGCAGCTTGGCGGCAGGAGGCACTGAAGCTTTCTTT. Protein product: CASSLAAGGTEAFF.

The genes are TRBV2 and TRBJ2-7; D might be TRBD1 (5 bases). V was shortened by 4 bases and J by 2 bases, with 6 bases between the two germline ends. Germline CDR1 SNHLY, CDR2 FYNNEI. The CDR3 loop spans 12 amino acids. CDR3 nucleotides: TGTGCCAGCAGTGTACAGGCCTACGAGCAGTACTTC. It encodes CASSVQAYEQYF.

The table lists this clone with a few counts. The J gene is TRBJ2-1, the V gene TRBV5-8; 8 bases are a match to TRBD1. With 4 bases clipped from V and 14 bases from J, the junction kept 8 bases outside the gene matches. The CDR3 covers 12 residues. From germline, CDR1 is SGHTS and CDR2 YDEGEE. CDR3 amino acids: CASSGTGEREFF. The CDR3, as DNA: TGTGCCAGCAGCGGGACAGGCGAGAGGGAGTTCTTC.

The CDR3 DNA reads as TGTGCCAGCAGCGTCCCTCGGACTCGCCCGACCATTAATGAGCAGTTCTTC. Protein: CASSVPRTRPTINEQFF. The gene calls are TRBV9 and TRBJ2-1, with a tentative D call TRBD2 (5 bases). CDR1 and CDR2 from the germline V gene are SGDLS and YYNGEE. The CDR3 runs to 17 residues. Trimming cost V 2 bases and J 7 bases, with 22 bases left between them. Looking up the rest from reference TRBV9 and TRBJ2-1 gives the full variable domain: DSGVTQTPKHLITATGQRVTLRCSPRSGDLSVYWYQQSLDQGLQFLIQYYNGEERAKGNILERFSAQQFPDLHSELNLSSLELGDSALYFCASSVPRTRPTINEQFFGPGTRLTVL.

This rearrangement joins TRBV2 to TRBJ1-1; a possible D gene is TRBD1 (5 bases). The germline V and J ends were trimmed by 4 bases and 4 bases, with 10 bases remaining between them. The CDR3 has 13 amino acids. The germline CDR1 and CDR2 sequences are SNHLY and FYNNEI. In DNA, the CDR3 is TGTGCCAGCAGTGCACAGGTCGTCACTGAAGCTTTCTTT. Protein product: CASSAQVVTEAFF.

The V gene is TRBV6-5, the J gene TRBJ2-5; TRBD2 might be the D (5 bases). V was shortened by 5 bases and J by 5 bases, with 12 bases between the two germline ends. CDR3 size: 13 residues. The V gene's germline CDR1 is MNHEY and CDR2 SVGAGI. This chain's CDR3 is CASSPPGWETQYF. In DNA form, the CDR3 reads TGTGCCAGCAGTCCCCCGGGGTGGGAGACCCAGTACTTC.

This chain links TRBV11-3 with TRBJ1-4; a possible D gene is TRBD1 (5 bases). CDR3 length: 15 residues. Trimming removed 5 bases from V and 8 bases from J, with 18 bases in between. The V gene's germline CDR1 is SGHNT and CDR2 YENEEA. CDR3 DNA: TGTGCCAGCAGCCGTTATGGGGCGCGTGAAGAAAAACTGTTTTTT. Translated: CASSRYGAREEKLFF.

The J gene is TRBJ1-1, the V gene TRBV7-9; no firm D call. Trimming shortened V by 3 bases and J by 0 bases, and 11 bases separated the two germline ends. Germline values: CDR1 SEHNR, CDR2 FQNEAQ (reference sequence). The CDR3 consists of 15 residues. In DNA form, the CDR3 reads TGTGCCAGCAGCTTGGTCGAGTCCATGAACACTGAAGCTTTCTTT. Its translation: CASSLVESMNTEAFF.

CDR3 region: CASSLALGLYEQYF. The CDR3 nucleotides read TGTGCCAGCAGCTTAGCGCTTGGACTCTACGAGCAGTACTTC. The J gene is TRBJ2-7, the V gene TRBV11-2, with a tentative D call TRBD2 (5 bases). Per germline, CDR1 SGHAT and CDR2 FQNNGV. This CDR3 spans 14 amino acids. The germline V and J ends were trimmed by 1 base and 3 bases, with 10 bases remaining between them.

The chain uses TRBV19 and TRBJ1-5; a possible D gene is TRBD1 (5 bases). Germline loops: CDR1 LNHDA, CDR2 SQIVND (reference sequence). The CDR3 has 12 amino acids. Trimming removed 7 bases from V and 15 bases from J, with 19 bases in between. Here the CDR3 reads CASTSGTRERHF. CDR3 in DNA: TGTGCCAGTACCTCCGGGACTCGTGAGAGGCATTTT. Full variable domain (missing parts from reference TRBV19 and TRBJ1-5): DGGITQSPKYLFRKEGQNVTLSCEQNLNHDAMYWYRQDPGQGLRLIYYSQIVNDFQKGDIAEGYSVSREKKESFPLTVTSAQKNPTAFYLCASTSGTRERHFGDGTRLSIL.

The rearrangement joins TRBV11-3 to TRBJ2-1; 13 nucleotides match TRBD2. V trimming: 5 bases; J trimming: 4 bases; junction bases outside the gene matches: 17. The CDR3 runs to 20 residues. The germline V gene encodes CDR1 SGHNT and CDR2 YENEEA. CDR3 sequence: CASSPPAATSGGALYNEQFF. The CDR3 nucleotides read TGTGCCAGCAGCCCGCCGGCAGCAACTAGCGGGGGGGCCCTGTACAATGAGCAGTTCTTC.

The V gene is TRBV6-5, the J gene TRBJ1-1; D possibly corresponds to TRBD1 (5 bases). Trimming stripped 1 base from V and 0 bases from J, with 9 bases between. CDR3 length equals 15 residues. Per germline, CDR1 MNHEY and CDR2 SVGAGI. The CDR3 DNA follows: TGTGCCAGCAGTTACTGGCAGGGCGTGAACACTGAAGCTTTCTTT. Protein product: CASSYWQGVNTEAFF.